This TCR beta chain originates from a study of T cell responses to AZD1222 COVID-19 vaccine. Study results and limitations: Seropositive AZD1222 recipients at baseline numbered only 6 or 7.

TCRdb's copy holds only in-frame clones and misses some; the assay was immunoSEQ multiplex PCR. This sample has 90,000 to 120,000 clones, with roughly nine tenths found just once. Unmatched junction bases numbered 8, after V lost 4 bases and J lost 3 bases. The CDR3 runs 16 residues. Germline values: CDR1 SGHDN, CDR2 FVKESK. As to this clone: What it recognizes is unknown.

The sequence was collected from an adult in good health. The chain has TRBV14 and TRBJ1-3; the match to TRBD1 covers 8 bases. Source: peripheral blood, taken on day 0 of MenACWY control vaccination. The CDR3 loop is CASSRRTGSGGNTIYF. DNA for the CDR3: TGTGCCAGCAGCCGCCGGACAGGGAGTGGTGGAAACACCATATATTTT. Combining the CDR3 with reference TRBV14 and TRBJ1-3 gives the whole variable domain EAGVTQFPSHSVIEKGQTVTLRCDPISGHDNLYWYRRVMGKEIKFLLHFVKESKQDESGMPNNRFLAERTGGTYSTLKVQPAELEDSGVYFCASSRRTGSGGNTIYFGEGSWLTVV.